This T cell receptor (beta chain) was retrieved from a study of T cell repertoires in cytomegalovirus infection. In the study overall: Matching HLA type, along with CMV infection, was indicated by public TCR beta signatures. Study-level points and caveats: Carriers of CMV and the relevant HLA type were discriminated by public TCR beta frequency. CMV-specific HLA-C-restricted TCR beta clonotypes dominated the ex vivo response.

One entry per CDR3 protein, called by TCRdb with MiXCR from the reads. Altogether some 300,000 distinct CDR3 sequences are present, about 8.8% being singletons, with the ten largest covering approximately 2.4%. At least ten counts were recorded for this clonotype. Its antigen remains unknown. This CDR3 has 13 residues. V gave up 5 bases and J gave up 7 bases, with 12 bases separating them. From germline, CDR1 is SGHTA and CDR2 FQGTGA. The chain couples TRBV7-3 to TRBJ1-5, with D unclear. Sequencing was carried out using PBMCs. The sequence came from a human donor in good health (CMV status not recorded). Some clones in this sample may be carry-over from other donors' samples. CDR3 region: CASSLGEGQPQHF. The CDR3 coding sequence is TGTGCCAGCAGCCTAGGTGAGGGCCAGCCCCAGCATTTT.